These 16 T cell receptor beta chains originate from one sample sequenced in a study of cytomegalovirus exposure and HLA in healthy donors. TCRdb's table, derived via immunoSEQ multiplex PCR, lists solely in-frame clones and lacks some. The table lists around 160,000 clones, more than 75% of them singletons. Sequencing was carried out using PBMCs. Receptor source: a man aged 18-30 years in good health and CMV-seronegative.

CDR3 bases: TGTGCCAGCAGCTTAAGGTCTGGAGGGGACACTGAAGCTTTCTTT. It yields the protein CASSLRSGGDTEAFF. V gene TRBV7-8 combines with J gene TRBJ1-1; D possibly corresponds to TRBD1 (5 bases). Germline assignment: CDR1 SGHVS and CDR2 FQNEAQ. V lost 2 bases, J lost 3 bases, and 13 bases lay in between. This CDR3 spans 15 amino acids.

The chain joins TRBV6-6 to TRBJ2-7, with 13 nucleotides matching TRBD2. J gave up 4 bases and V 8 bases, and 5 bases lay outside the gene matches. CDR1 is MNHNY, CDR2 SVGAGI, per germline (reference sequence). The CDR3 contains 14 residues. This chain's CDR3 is CASAWTSGRYEQYF. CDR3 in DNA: TGTGCCAGCGCCTGGACTAGCGGGAGATACGAGCAGTACTTC.

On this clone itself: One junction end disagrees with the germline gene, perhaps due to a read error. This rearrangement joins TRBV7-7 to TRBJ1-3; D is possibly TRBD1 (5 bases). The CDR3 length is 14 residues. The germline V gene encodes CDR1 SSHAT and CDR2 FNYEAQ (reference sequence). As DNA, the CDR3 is TGTGCTAGCAGCGAAGGGGTTTCCGGAAACACCATATATTTT. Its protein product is CASSEGVSGNTIYF.

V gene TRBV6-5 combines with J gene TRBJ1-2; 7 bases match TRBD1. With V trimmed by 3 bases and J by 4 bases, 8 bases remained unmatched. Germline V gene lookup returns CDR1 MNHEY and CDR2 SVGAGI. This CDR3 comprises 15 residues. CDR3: CASSYDNRDSYGYTF. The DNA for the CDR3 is TGTGCCAGCAGTTATGATAACCGGGACAGCTATGGCTACACCTTC.

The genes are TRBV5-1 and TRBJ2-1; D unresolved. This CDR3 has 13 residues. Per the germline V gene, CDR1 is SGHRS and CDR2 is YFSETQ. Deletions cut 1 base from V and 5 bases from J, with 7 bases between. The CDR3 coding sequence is TGCGCCAGCAGCTTGTCCACTAACAATGAGCAGTTCTTC. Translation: CASSLSTNNEQFF.

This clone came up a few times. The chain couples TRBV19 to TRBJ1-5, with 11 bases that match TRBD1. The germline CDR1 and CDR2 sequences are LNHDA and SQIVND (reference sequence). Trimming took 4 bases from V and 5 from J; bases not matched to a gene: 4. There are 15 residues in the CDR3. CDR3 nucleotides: TGTGCCAGTAGTAGGGGACAGGGGGGAGATCAGCCCCAGCATTTT. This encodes CASSRGQGGDQPQHF.

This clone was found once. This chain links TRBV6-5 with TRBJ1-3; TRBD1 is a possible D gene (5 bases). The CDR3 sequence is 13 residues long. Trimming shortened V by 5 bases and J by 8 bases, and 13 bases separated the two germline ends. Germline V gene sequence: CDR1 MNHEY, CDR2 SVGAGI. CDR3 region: CASSQSGLDTIYF. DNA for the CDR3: TGTGCCAGCAGTCAGTCAGGGCTAGACACCATATATTTT.

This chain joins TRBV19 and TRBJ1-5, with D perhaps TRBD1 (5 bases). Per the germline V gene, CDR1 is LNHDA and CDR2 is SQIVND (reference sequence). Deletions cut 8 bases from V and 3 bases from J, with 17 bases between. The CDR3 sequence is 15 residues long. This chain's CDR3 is CASGDGRGHNQPQHF. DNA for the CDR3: TGTGCCAGTGGAGATGGGAGGGGTCACAATCAGCCCCAGCATTTT. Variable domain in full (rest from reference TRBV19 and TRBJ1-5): DGGITQSPKYLFRKEGQNVTLSCEQNLNHDAMYWYRQDPGQGLRLIYYSQIVNDFQKGDIAEGYSVSREKKESFPLTVTSAQKNPTAFYLCASGDGRGHNQPQHFGDGTRLSIL.

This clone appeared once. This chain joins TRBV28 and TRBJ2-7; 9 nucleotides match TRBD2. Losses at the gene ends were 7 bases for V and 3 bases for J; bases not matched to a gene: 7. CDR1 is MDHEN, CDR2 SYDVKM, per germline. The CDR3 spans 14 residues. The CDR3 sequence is CASMFSGRGYEQYF. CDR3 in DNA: TGTGCCAGCATGTTTAGCGGGAGAGGCTACGAGCAGTACTTC.

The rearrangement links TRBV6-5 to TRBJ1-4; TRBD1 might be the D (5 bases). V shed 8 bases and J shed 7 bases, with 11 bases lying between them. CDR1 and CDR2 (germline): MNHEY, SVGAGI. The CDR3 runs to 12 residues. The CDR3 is CASQKGIEKLFF. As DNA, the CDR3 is TGTGCCAGCCAGAAGGGGATTGAAAAACTGTTTTTT.

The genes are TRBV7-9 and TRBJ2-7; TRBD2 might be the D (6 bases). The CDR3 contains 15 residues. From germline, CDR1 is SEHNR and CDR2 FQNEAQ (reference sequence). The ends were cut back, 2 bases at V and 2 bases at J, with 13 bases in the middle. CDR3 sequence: CASSLTQGLPYEQYF. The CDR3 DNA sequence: TGTGCCAGCAGCTTAACGCAGGGACTTCCCTACGAGCAGTACTTC.

The chain's CDR3 is CASSLRLASTDTQYF. CDR3 nucleotides: TGCGCCAGCAGCCTAAGACTAGCGAGCACAGATACGCAGTATTTT. This sequence joins TRBV4-3 and TRBJ2-3, with 8 bases aligning to TRBD2. The germline gives CDR1 LGHNA, CDR2 YSLEER. The CDR3 loop spans 15 amino acids. The V gene end was trimmed by 4 bases and the J gene end by 0 bases; junction bases not matched to a gene: 3.

In nucleotides, the CDR3 is TGCAGTGCTGCTCCTAGCAACGAGCAGTACTTC. This encodes CSAAPSNEQYF. This rearrangement joins TRBV20-1 to TRBJ2-7; maybe TRBD2 (5 bases). CDR1 and CDR2 (germline): DFQATT, SNEGSKA (reference sequence). The CDR3 runs to 11 residues. The V and J ends lost 5 bases and 5 bases respectively, with 10 bases between them.

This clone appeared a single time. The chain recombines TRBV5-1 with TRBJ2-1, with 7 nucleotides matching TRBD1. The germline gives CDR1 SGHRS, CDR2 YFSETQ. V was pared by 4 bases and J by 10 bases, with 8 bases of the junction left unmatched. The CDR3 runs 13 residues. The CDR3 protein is CASSLRQGGEQFF. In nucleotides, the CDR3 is TGCGCCAGCAGCCTTCGACAGGGTGGGGAGCAGTTCTTC.

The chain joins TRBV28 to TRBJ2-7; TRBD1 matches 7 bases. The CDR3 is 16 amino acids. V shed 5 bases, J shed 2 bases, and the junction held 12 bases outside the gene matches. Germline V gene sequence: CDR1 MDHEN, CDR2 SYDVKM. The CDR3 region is CASSVILGGAAYEQYV. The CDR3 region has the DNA TGTGCCAGCAGTGTCATTTTAGGGGGCGCAGCCTACGAGCAGTACGTC.

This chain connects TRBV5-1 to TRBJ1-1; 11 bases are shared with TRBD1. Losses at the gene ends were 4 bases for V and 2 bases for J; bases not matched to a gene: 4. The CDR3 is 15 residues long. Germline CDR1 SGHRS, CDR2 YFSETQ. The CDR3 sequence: CASSTWTGGNTEAFF. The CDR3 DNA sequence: TGCGCCAGCAGCACGTGGACAGGGGGCAACACTGAAGCTTTCTTT.